This T cell receptor beta chain was observed in a study of blood T cell repertoires in COVID-19. J lost 6 bases, V lost 1 base, and 5 bases had no gene match. The germline V gene has CDR1 MDHEN and CDR2 SYDVKM. This CDR3 spans 14 amino acids. The protocol was immunoSEQ multiplex PCR, while the TCRdb copy is restricted to in-frame clones and leaves out a portion. The data hold 7,000 to 8,500 clones, with almost 90% observed a single time. Sequencing input: peripheral blood. This receptor was obtained from a woman aged 45-65 years with active or convalescent COVID-19. This chain joins TRBV28 and TRBJ2-7; 8 bases map to TRBD2. The CDR3 sequence is CASSLFGTRGEQYF. Written as DNA, the CDR3 is TGTGCCAGCAGTTTATTTGGGACTAGAGGCGAGCAGTACTTC.